The 10 T cell receptor beta chains below were found in one sample sequenced in a study of beta chain features in type 1 diabetes. cDNA synthesis used the whole RNA isolate, giving expressed TCRB sequences. Using immunoSEQ multiplex PCR, the repertoire was profiled, and TCRdb retains in-frame clones only, with some absent. The sample has approximately 250,000 clones, 7.5% to 10% seen once. The sample taken for sequencing was naive CD4+ T cells from blood. The receptors stem from a young woman in good health.

The chain has TRBV15 and TRBJ1-1; D uncertain. With 0 bases removed from V and 1 base from J, the gap between germline ends came to 12 bases. There are 16 residues in the CDR3. Germline V lookup: CDR1 LNHNV, CDR2 YYDKDF (reference sequence). The CDR3 loop is CATSRDLGVGNTEAFF. CDR3 bases: TGTGCCACCAGCAGAGATCTCGGGGTAGGGAACACTGAAGCTTTCTTT.

V and J are TRBV18 and TRBJ1-4; 9 bases map to TRBD1. There are 14 residues in the CDR3. J gave up 5 bases and V 5 bases, and 3 bases lay outside the gene matches. Germline V gene data show CDR1 as KGHSH and CDR2 as LQKENI. For the CDR3, the DNA is TGTGCCAGCTCATCGGGGACAGGGAATGAAAAACTGTTTTTT. Its protein product is CASSSGTGNEKLFF.

The chain carries TRBV11-2 and TRBJ1-1; 7 positions agree with TRBD1. The CDR3 runs 13 residues. Per the germline V gene, CDR1 is SGHAT and CDR2 is FQNNGV. V shed 4 bases, J shed 4 bases, and the junction held 3 bases outside the gene matches. CDR3 coding DNA: TGTGCCAGCAGCTATACAGGGGTCACTGAAGCTTTCTTT. Translating it yields CASSYTGVTEAFF.

This sequence joins TRBV2 and TRBJ1-1; the D gene is possibly TRBD1 (5 bases). Looked up from germline, CDR1 is SNHLY and CDR2 is FYNNEI. With 3 bases removed from V and 1 base from J, the gap between germline ends came to 6 bases. This CDR3 has 13 amino acids. The CDR3 reads CASSDDRNTEAFF. DNA of the CDR3: TGTGCCAGCAGTGACGACAGGAACACTGAAGCTTTCTTT.

The chain carries TRBV15 and TRBJ1-2; D is perhaps TRBD1 (6 bases). V lost 1 base to trimming and J lost 8 bases, with 14 bases between them. CDR1 LNHNV and CDR2 YYDKDF come from the germline V gene (reference sequence). The CDR3 extends over 14 amino acids. The CDR3 DNA reads as TGTGCCACCAGCAGAGGGAGGGGGGGAGAAGGCTACACCTTC. It codes for CATSRGRGGEGYTF. Variable domain in full (rest from reference TRBV15 and TRBJ1-2): DAMVIQNPRYQVTQFGKPVTLSCSQTLNHNVMYWYQQKSSQAPKLLFHYYDKDFNNEADTPDNFQSRRPNTSFCFLDIRSPGLGDTAMYLCATSRGRGGEGYTFGSGTRLTVV.

This clone was seen only a few times. The rearrangement joins TRBV4-2 to TRBJ2-5; 8 positions match TRBD1. CDR3 size: 15 residues. Looked up from germline, CDR1 is LGHNA and CDR2 is YNFKEQ. J lost 2 bases, V lost 0 bases, and 2 bases had no gene match. CDR3 nucleotide sequence: TGTGCCAGCAGCCAAGAAAGACAGGGGCAAGAGACCCAGTACTTC. Translation: CASSQERQGQETQYF.

The V gene is TRBV27, the J gene TRBJ1-5; 7 bases align to TRBD1. This CDR3 comprises 17 residues. J lost 3 bases, V lost 5 bases, and 13 bases had no gene match. Germline loops: CDR1 MNHEY, CDR2 SMNVEV (reference sequence). CDR3 sequence: CASSPRTRQGTNQPQHF. The DNA of the CDR3 is TGTGCCAGCAGTCCCCGTACCAGACAGGGCACCAATCAGCCCCAGCATTTT.

The table lists this clone with a few counts. The V and J genes are TRBV6-1 and TRBJ2-3; 8 nucleotides align to TRBD1. The CDR3 runs to 16 residues. Losses at the gene ends were 3 bases for V and 2 bases for J; bases not matched to a gene: 7. Per germline, CDR1 MNHNS and CDR2 SASEGT. CDR3 amino acids: CASSDYRGWDTDTQYF. The CDR3 DNA sequence: TGTGCCAGCAGTGACTACAGGGGGTGGGACACAGATACGCAGTATTTT.

The rearrangement uses TRBV5-1 and TRBJ2-1, with D perhaps TRBD1 (5 bases). The CDR3 sequence is 13 residues long. Germline assignment: CDR1 SGHRS and CDR2 YFSETQ. V lost 2 bases to trimming and J lost 3 bases, with 6 bases between them. CDR3 DNA: TGCGCCAGCAGCTTACAGGTCTACAATGAGCAGTTCTTC. This sequence encodes CASSLQVYNEQFF.

This clone came up a few times. The gene calls are TRBV19 and TRBJ2-3; 7 nucleotides agree with TRBD1. Germline trimming cut 5 bases from V and 5 bases from J; bases unmatched to any gene: 4. Germline CDR1 is LNHDA and CDR2 is SQIVND (reference sequence). CDR3 length: 13 residues. CDR3 region: CASSVRDRDTQYF. The CDR3, as DNA: TGTGCCAGTAGTGTAAGGGACAGAGATACGCAGTATTTT. Full variable domain (rest looked up from reference TRBV19 and TRBJ2-3): DGGITQSPKYLFRKEGQNVTLSCEQNLNHDAMYWYRQDPGQGLRLIYYSQIVNDFQKGDIAEGYSVSREKKESFPLTVTSAQKNPTAFYLCASSVRDRDTQYFGPGTRLTVL.